The source of this TCR beta chain is a study of CD8 T cells in ankylosing spondylitis. The study, taken as a whole, reports: A CD8+ phenotype characterized the disease-linked clones, which were relatively rare in peripheral blood. The study looked at matched synovial fluid samples from ankylosing spondylitis patients. Disease-linked clones were reported to be significantly enriched there. Blood of patients with ankylosing spondylitis appeared to be characterized by a TCR beta motif of about eight highly homologous variants.

This clonotype was seen repeatedly, ten times or more. Its antigen is still unknown. V lost 3 bases and J lost 3; bases outside the gene matches: 5. The CDR3 runs to 15 residues. Looked up from germline, CDR1 is SGHDT and CDR2 is YYEEEE. Using its own MiXCR run on the 5' RACE reads, TCRdb lists one record per CDR3 protein. The sample lists about 90,000 distinct CDR3 sequences; about 9% were seen once. The chain recombines TRBV5-6 with TRBJ1-5, with 8 nucleotides matching TRBD1. Sequenced sample: blood, either unsorted or a sorted T cell fraction (not recorded which). The clonotype was recovered from a male donor with ankylosing spondylitis. The CDR3 sequence: CASSSWTGNNQPQHF. CDR3 DNA: TGTGCCAGCAGCTCCTGGACAGGGAACAATCAGCCCCAGCATTTT.